This passage covers 20 T cell receptor beta chains from one sample sequenced in a study of Ad26.COV2.S vaccination and SARS-CoV-2 variants. Sequencing was performed with immunoSEQ multiplex PCR; in TCRdb, only in-frame clones are kept and a portion is missing. This sample carries 350,000 to 450,000 clones, around 87% of them seen once, and the ten largest clones take roughly 3.1%. Treatment given: about 20 received Ad26.COV2.S at low or high dose, single or two shots; roughly five received placebo; per-sample allocation not given. Collection of samples fell on day 63 after the first vaccine or placebo injection. Sequencing used peripheral blood, obtained in a trial of Ad26.COV2.S vaccine versus placebo. The source of these receptors is a person between 18 and 59 years old who received the Ad26.COV2.S COVID-19 vaccine or a placebo.

The chain carries TRBV30 and TRBJ1-5; tentatively, D is TRBD1 (6 bases). CDR3 length equals 14 residues. The germline gives CDR1 GTSNPN, CDR2 SVGIG (reference sequence). Trimming took 2 bases from V and 1 from J, leaving 9 bases between them. CDR3 loop: CAWSLGGSNQPQHF. The CDR3 coding sequence is TGTGCCTGGAGTTTAGGGGGAAGCAATCAGCCCCAGCATTTT.

This chain links TRBV28 with TRBJ2-6; no reliable D call. This CDR3 is 14 amino acids long. Germline V gene lookup returns CDR1 MDHEN and CDR2 SYDVKM. V was clipped by 2 bases and J by 0 bases, with 2 bases between them. Here the CDR3 DNA reads TGTGCCAGCAGTTTACCCTCTGGGGCCAACGTCCTGACTTTC. Residues: CASSLPSGANVLTF.

The CDR3 nucleotides are TGTGCCAGCAGCTTAGGAGTTATGAACACTGAAGCTTTCTTT. It translates to CASSLGVMNTEAFF. The chain carries TRBV7-6 and TRBJ1-1, with D hard to call. The CDR3 extends over 14 amino acids. The V gene's germline CDR1 is SGHVS and CDR2 FNYEAQ. V shed 1 base and J shed 0 bases, with 6 bases lying between them.

This clone has a handful of counts. The V gene is TRBV3-1 (or the pseudogene TRBV3-2), the J gene TRBJ2-3, with 7 positions matching TRBD2. CDR1 is LGHDT, CDR2 YNNKEL, per germline (reference sequence). Trimming removed 1 base from V and 1 base from J; junction bases left unmatched: 5. The CDR3 length is 16 residues. Here the CDR3 reads CASSQGMGRGTDTQYF. In DNA, the CDR3 is TGTGCCAGCAGCCAAGGGATGGGGAGGGGCACAGATACGCAGTATTTT.

This clone was detected once. The V call is TRBV7-9, the J call TRBJ2-4; no definite D call. V lost 5 bases and J 2 bases, leaving 19 bases between the germline ends. The CDR3 has 17 residues. Germline CDR1 and CDR2: SEHNR and FQNEAQ (reference sequence). The CDR3 nucleotides are TGTGCCAGCAGCGAAGGACCAACCTTTTTGACCAAAAACATTCAGTACTTC. Translated, it gives CASSEGPTFLTKNIQYF.

The V call is TRBV5-1, the J call TRBJ1-1; 7 positions agree with TRBD1. The trim removed 4 bases at V and 0 bases at J, leaving 9 bases unmatched. Germline V gene lookup returns CDR1 SGHRS and CDR2 YFSETQ. The CDR3 consists of 16 residues. Here the CDR3 reads CASSLRQGEMNTEAFF. The CDR3 DNA sequence: TGCGCCAGCAGCCTCCGACAGGGAGAAATGAACACTGAAGCTTTCTTT.

CDR3 coding DNA: TGTGCCAGCAGCTTGAGTCTAGCGGGGGGGTATGAGCAGTTCTTC. It codes for CASSLSLAGGYEQFF. The rearrangement joins TRBV7-6 to TRBJ2-1, with 12 bases lining up with TRBD2. Trimming cost V 3 bases and J 8 bases; bases outside gene matches: 5. CDR3 length equals 15 residues. From germline, CDR1 is SGHVS and CDR2 FNYEAQ.

This chain connects TRBV5-1 to TRBJ1-1, with D tentatively TRBD1 (6 bases). CDR3 length: 12 amino acids. CDR1 and CDR2 (germline): SGHRS, YFSETQ. V was shortened by 1 base and J by 9 bases, with 10 bases between the two germline ends. Here the CDR3 reads CASSLLDRQAFF. CDR3 nucleotide sequence: TGCGCCAGCAGCTTGTTGGACAGACAAGCTTTCTTT.

J is TRBJ2-7 and V is TRBV7-9; 7 nucleotides align to TRBD1. The CDR3 is 13 amino acids. Germline CDR1 and CDR2: SEHNR and FQNEAQ (reference sequence). V was pared by 8 bases and J by 0 bases, with 4 bases of the junction left unmatched. The CDR3 nucleotides are TGTGCCAGCCAGGGGACAGCCTCCTACGAGCAGTACTTC. It specifies CASQGTASYEQYF.

This clone was detected only once. The chain carries TRBV19 and TRBJ2-6; D is perhaps TRBD1 or TRBD2 (6 bases each). The CDR3 covers 20 residues. Trimming took 4 bases from V and 0 from J, leaving 22 bases between them. Germline-derived CDR1 and CDR2 are LNHDA and SQIVND (reference sequence). The CDR3 reads CASSNIGWGAALSGANVLTF. As DNA, the CDR3 is TGTGCCAGTAGTAATATCGGTTGGGGGGCAGCTCTCTCTGGGGCCAACGTCCTGACTTTC.

This clone was counted a single time. The V gene is TRBV9, the J gene TRBJ1-1; D is ambiguous. The germline gives CDR1 SGDLS, CDR2 YYNGEE. CDR3 length: 16 residues. V gave up 0 bases and J gave up 3 bases, with 15 bases separating them. CDR3 region: CASSVDWGGQYTEAFF. The CDR3 bases are TGTGCCAGCAGCGTAGACTGGGGTGGCCAGTACACTGAAGCTTTCTTT.

DNA of the CDR3: TGTGCCAGCAGCTTCGACAGGGGGCGTGGTGAGACCCAGTACTTC. This translates into CASSFDRGRGETQYF. The chain recombines TRBV11-1 with TRBJ2-5, with TRBD1 matching over 10 bases. The CDR3 contains 15 residues. The ends lost 3 bases at V and 5 bases at J; junction bases unmatched: 6. The germline V gene has CDR1 SGHAT and CDR2 FQDESV (reference sequence).

V usage is TRBV19 and J usage is TRBJ2-1; 7 bases line up with TRBD2. J gave up 0 bases and V 5 bases, and 7 bases lay outside the gene matches. CDR1 and CDR2 from the germline V gene are LNHDA and SQIVND (reference sequence). The CDR3 runs 16 residues. CDR3 DNA sequence: TGTGCCAGTAGTGAAAGCACGGGGGGCTCCTACAATGAGCAGTTCTTC. This translates into CASSESTGGSYNEQFF.

The chain combines TRBV12-5 with TRBJ2-1, with D unclear. There are 13 residues in the CDR3. The V end lost 0 bases, the J end lost 7 bases, and 7 bases lay between the germline ends. Germline lookup yields CDR1 LGHNT and CDR2 FRNRAP. CDR3 bases: TGTGCTAGTGGTTTGGTACTTGGGAATGAGCAGTTCTTC. Amino acid sequence: CASGLVLGNEQFF. Supplemented by reference TRBV12-5 and TRBJ2-1, the full variable domain reads DARVTQTPRHKVTEMGQEVTMRCQPILGHNTVFWYRQTMMQGLELLAYFRNRAPLDDSGMPKDRFSAEMPDATLATLKIQPSEPRDSAVYFCASGLVLGNEQFFGPGTRLTVL.

The V and J genes are TRBV15 and TRBJ2-5; 7 nucleotides agree with TRBD1. The J segment lost 1 base and the V segment lost 4 bases, leaving 0 bases of the junction unmatched. The CDR3 is made up of 13 amino acids. The germline V gene encodes CDR1 LNHNV and CDR2 YYDKDF (reference sequence). The DNA for the CDR3 is TGTGCCACCAGCACAGGGGGCCAAGAGACCCAGTACTTC. Amino acids: CATSTGGQETQYF.

This clone has a handful of counts. The CDR3 DNA reads as TGCGCCAGCAGCCAAGGGGTCTCTGGGGCCAACGTCCTGACTTTC. Translated: CASSQGVSGANVLTF. J is TRBJ2-6 and V is TRBV4-3; D uncertain. The CDR3 runs to 15 residues. Trimming took off 1 base at V and 0 bases at J, with 4 bases between the two ends. Germline lookup yields CDR1 LGHNA and CDR2 YSLEER.

The rearrangement joins TRBV24-1 to TRBJ2-1; D perhaps matches TRBD1 (6 bases). The CDR3 runs 14 residues. Per the germline V gene, CDR1 is KGHDR and CDR2 is SFDVKD. V lost 4 bases and J lost 6, with 12 bases in between. The CDR3 is CATSDPKTGNEQFF. The CDR3 DNA follows: TGTGCCACCAGTGACCCAAAGACAGGCAATGAGCAGTTCTTC.

The J gene is TRBJ1-1, the V gene TRBV29-1; D gene unclear. The germline CDR1 and CDR2 sequences are SQVTM and ANQGSEA. Trimming took 7 bases from V and 0 from J, leaving 12 bases between them. The CDR3 is made up of 13 amino acids. The DNA of the CDR3 is TGCAGCGCTCTCGTATCCATGAACACTGAAGCTTTCTTT. It codes for CSALVSMNTEAFF.

The chain joins TRBV6-1 to TRBJ1-5; D is unresolved. Germline V gene lookup returns CDR1 MNHNS and CDR2 SASEGT. V gave up 0 bases and J gave up 11 bases, with 11 bases separating them. This CDR3 comprises 13 residues. The CDR3 here is CASSEAWLSAQHF. The CDR3 DNA reads TGTGCCAGCAGTGAAGCGTGGCTTTCGGCCCAGCATTTT.

This clone was detected a few times. This chain joins TRBV7-9 and TRBJ1-1; a possible D gene is TRBD1 (5 bases). Germline V gene data show CDR1 as SEHNR and CDR2 as FQNEAQ (reference sequence). CDR3 length: 14 residues. V was shortened by 5 bases and J by 6 bases, with 16 bases between the two germline ends. The CDR3 sequence: CASSPLGTKPEAFF. Written as DNA, the CDR3 is TGTGCCAGCAGCCCTTTGGGGACGAAGCCTGAAGCTTTCTTT.